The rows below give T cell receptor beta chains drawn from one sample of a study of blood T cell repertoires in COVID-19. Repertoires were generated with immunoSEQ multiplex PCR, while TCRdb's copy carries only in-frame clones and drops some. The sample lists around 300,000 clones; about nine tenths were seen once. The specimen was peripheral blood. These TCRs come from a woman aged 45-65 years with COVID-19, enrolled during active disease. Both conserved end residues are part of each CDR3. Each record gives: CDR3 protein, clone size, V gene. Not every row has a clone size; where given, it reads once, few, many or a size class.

cdr3_aa: CASSEPNEPHEQYF; clone_size: .; v_call: TRBV5-4
cdr3_aa: CASSWRTGASEKLFF; clone_size: once; v_call: TRBV5-6
cdr3_aa: CASSYGDRGRGELFF; clone_size: .; v_call: TRBV6-5
cdr3_aa: CASIDQTSGRANEQFF; clone_size: .; v_call: TRBV5-1
cdr3_aa: CASSIGGQTNQPQHF; clone_size: .; v_call: TRBV19
cdr3_aa: CASSSTDSTDTQYF; clone_size: .; v_call: TRBV7-9
cdr3_aa: CASSRSQGFTEQYF; clone_size: .; v_call: TRBV27
cdr3_aa: CASSPRDRANTGELFF; clone_size: .; v_call: TRBV7-8
cdr3_aa: CASSQAGERTDTQYF; clone_size: .; v_call: TRBV4-1
cdr3_aa: CASSVRGISTDTQYF; clone_size: few; v_call: TRBV9
cdr3_aa: CASSYSPGQAYQHF; clone_size: .; v_call: TRBV6-6
cdr3_aa: CAWSGQARPYEQYF; clone_size: .; v_call: TRBV30
cdr3_aa: CAWSYRGGNQPQHF; clone_size: once; v_call: TRBV30
cdr3_aa: CASSPGTSGSSHEQFF; clone_size: .; v_call: TRBV3-1/TRBV3-2
cdr3_aa: CASSWRGQGKEKLFF; clone_size: .; v_call: TRBV27
cdr3_aa: CASRGQGSTEAFF; clone_size: .; v_call: TRBV2